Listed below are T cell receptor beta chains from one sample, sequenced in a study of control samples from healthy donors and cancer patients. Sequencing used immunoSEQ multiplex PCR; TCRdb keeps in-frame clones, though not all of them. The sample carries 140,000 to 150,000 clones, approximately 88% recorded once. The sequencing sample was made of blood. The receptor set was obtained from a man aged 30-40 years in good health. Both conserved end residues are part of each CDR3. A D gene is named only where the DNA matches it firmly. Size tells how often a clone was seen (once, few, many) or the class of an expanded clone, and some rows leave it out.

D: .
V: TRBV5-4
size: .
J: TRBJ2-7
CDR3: CASNTKGGVNEQYF
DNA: TGTGCCAGCAACACGAAAGGGGGGGTGAACGAGCAGTACTTC

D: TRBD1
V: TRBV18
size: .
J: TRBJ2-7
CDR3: CASSPSPLQGNPYEQYF
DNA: TGTGCCAGCTCACCTTCTCCTTTACAGGGGAACCCCTACGAGCAGTACTTC

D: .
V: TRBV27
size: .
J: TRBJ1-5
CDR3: CASSLRGTNQPQHF
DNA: TGTGCCAGCAGTTTAAGGGGGACCAATCAGCCCCAGCATTTT

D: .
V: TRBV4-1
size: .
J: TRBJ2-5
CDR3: CASSFSGSQETQYF
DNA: TGCGCCAGCAGCTTCTCCGGGAGCCAAGAGACCCAGTACTTC

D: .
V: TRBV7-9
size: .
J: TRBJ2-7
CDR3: CASSWDTSYEQYF
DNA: TGTGCCAGCAGCTGGGACACTTCCTACGAGCAGTACTTC

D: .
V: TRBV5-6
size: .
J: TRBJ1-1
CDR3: CASSSPGSMNTEAFF
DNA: TGTGCCAGCAGCTCCCCGGGATCCATGAACACTGAAGCTTTCTTT

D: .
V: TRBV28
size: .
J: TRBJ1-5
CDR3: CASSLLGGALGQPQHF
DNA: TGTGCCAGCAGTTTATTGGGGGGGGCGCTGGGTCAGCCCCAGCATTTT

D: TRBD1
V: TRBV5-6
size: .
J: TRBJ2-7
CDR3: CASSDSRTGSSYEQYF
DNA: TGTGCCAGCAGCGATAGCCGGACAGGATCCTCCTACGAGCAGTACTTC

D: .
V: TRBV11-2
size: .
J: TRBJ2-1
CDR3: CASSLFLGENEQFF
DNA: TGTGCCAGCAGCTTATTTCTTGGTGAAAATGAGCAGTTCTTC

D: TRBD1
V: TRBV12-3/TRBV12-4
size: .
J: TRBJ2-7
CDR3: CASSFSRGHEQYF
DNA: TGTGCCAGCAGTTTTTCCAGGGGGCATGAGCAGTACTTC

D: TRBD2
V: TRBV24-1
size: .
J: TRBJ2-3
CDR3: CATSEPGTSGTDTQYF
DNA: TGTGCCACCAGTGAGCCGGGGACTAGCGGCACAGATACGCAGTATTTT

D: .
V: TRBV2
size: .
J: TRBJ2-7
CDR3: CASSQSSYEQYF
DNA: TGTGCCAGCAGCCAATCTTCCTACGAGCAGTACTTC

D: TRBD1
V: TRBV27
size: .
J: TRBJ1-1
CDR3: CASKDRAPTEAFF
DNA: TGTGCCAGCAAGGACAGGGCCCCCACTGAAGCTTTCTTT

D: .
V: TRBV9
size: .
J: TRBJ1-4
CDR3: CASSVAPRDEKLFF
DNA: TGTGCCAGCAGCGTAGCCCCCAGAGATGAAAAACTGTTTTTT

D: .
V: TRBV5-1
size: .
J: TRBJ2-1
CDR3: CASSLEFGVTYNEQFF
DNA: TGCGCCAGCAGCTTGGAATTCGGGGTGACCTACAATGAGCAGTTCTTC

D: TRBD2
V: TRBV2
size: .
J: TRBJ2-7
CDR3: CASSAGGEQYF
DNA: TGTGCCAGCAGTGCGGGGGGCGAGCAGTACTTC

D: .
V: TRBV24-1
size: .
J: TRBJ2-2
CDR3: CATNGGGTGELFF
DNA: TGTGCCACCAATGGGGGTGGCACCGGGGAGCTGTTTTTT

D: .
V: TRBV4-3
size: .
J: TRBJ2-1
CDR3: CASSHTQSSYNEQFF
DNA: TGCGCCAGCAGCCACACTCAAAGCTCCTACAATGAGCAGTTCTTC

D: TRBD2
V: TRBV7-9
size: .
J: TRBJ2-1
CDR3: CASSLDGRASNEQFF
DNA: TGTGCCAGCAGCTTAGACGGGAGGGCCTCGAATGAGCAGTTCTTC

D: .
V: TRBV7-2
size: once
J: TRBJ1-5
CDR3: CASSLVFSAANQPQHF
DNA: TGTGCCAGCAGCTTAGTTTTTTCGGCAGCAAATCAGCCCCAGCATTTT

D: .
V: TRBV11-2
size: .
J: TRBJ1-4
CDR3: CASSSAGAANEKLFF
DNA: TGTGCCAGCAGCTCCGCAGGGGCGGCTAATGAAAAACTGTTTTTT

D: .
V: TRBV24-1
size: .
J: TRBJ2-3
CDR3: CATSDPPGRGPGDTQYF
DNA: TGTGCCACCAGTGACCCCCCGGGCCGGGGGCCGGGTGATACGCAGTATTTT

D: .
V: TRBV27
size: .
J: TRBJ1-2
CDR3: CASDLPNGYTF
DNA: TGTGCCTCCGACCTCCCCAACGGCTACACCTTC

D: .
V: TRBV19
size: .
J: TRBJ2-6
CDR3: CASSILGSGLLSGANVLTF
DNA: TGTGCCAGTAGTATTTTGGGTAGCGGTCTCCTCTCTGGGGCCAACGTCCTGACTTTC

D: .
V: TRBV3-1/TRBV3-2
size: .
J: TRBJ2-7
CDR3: CASSPGLPYEQYF
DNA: TGTGCCAGCAGCCCCGGCTTACCCTACGAGCAGTACTTC

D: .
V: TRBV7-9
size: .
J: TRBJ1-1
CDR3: CASSPRTEMNTEAFF
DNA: TGTGCCAGCAGCCCACGGACAGAAATGAACACTGAAGCTTTCTTT

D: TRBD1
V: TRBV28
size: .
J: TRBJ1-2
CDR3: CASSSSSGGRVYGYTF
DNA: TGTGCCAGCAGTTCCTCCTCAGGGGGCAGGGTCTATGGCTACACCTTC

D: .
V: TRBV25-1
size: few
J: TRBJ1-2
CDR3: CASSETGPVTGYTF
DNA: TGTGCCAGCAGTGAAACCGGGCCTGTCACTGGCTACACCTTC

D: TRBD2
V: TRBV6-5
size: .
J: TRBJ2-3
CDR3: CASSTTQFGGGYF
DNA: TGTGCCAGCAGTACGACTCAATTTGGGGGGGGGTATTTT

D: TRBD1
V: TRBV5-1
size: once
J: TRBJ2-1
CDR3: CASSAGQGYNEQFF
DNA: TGCGCCAGCAGCGCGGGACAGGGGTACAATGAGCAGTTCTTC

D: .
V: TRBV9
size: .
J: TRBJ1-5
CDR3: CASSADPGLPTQPQHF
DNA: TGTGCCAGCAGCGCGGACCCGGGACTGCCGACGCAGCCCCAGCATTTT

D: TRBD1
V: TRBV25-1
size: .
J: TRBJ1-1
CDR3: CASTPTGGAGEAFF
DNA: TGTGCCAGCACCCCCACAGGGGGCGCCGGTGAAGCTTTCTTT

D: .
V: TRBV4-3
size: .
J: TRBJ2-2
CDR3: CASSQAPPGTNTGELFF
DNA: TGCGCCAGCAGCCAAGCTCCTCCCGGAACCAACACCGGGGAGCTGTTTTTT

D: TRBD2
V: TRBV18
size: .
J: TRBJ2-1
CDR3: CASSPPGTSGSSFGQFF
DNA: TGTGCCAGCTCACCCCCTGGGACTAGCGGGAGCTCATTTGGGCAGTTCTTC

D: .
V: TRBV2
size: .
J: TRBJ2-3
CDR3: CASTDQDFSTDTQYF
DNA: TGTGCCAGCACCGACCAGGACTTTAGCACAGATACGCAGTATTTT

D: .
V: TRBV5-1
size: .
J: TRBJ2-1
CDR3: CASRSGYSYNEQFF
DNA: TGCGCCAGCAGATCAGGGTACTCCTACAATGAGCAGTTCTTC

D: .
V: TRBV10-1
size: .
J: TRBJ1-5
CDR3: CASDRDTKHQPQHF
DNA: TGCGCCAGTGACCGGGACACTAAACATCAGCCCCAGCATTTT

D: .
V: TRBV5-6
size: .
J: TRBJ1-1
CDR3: CASSLRMNTEAFF
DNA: TGTGCCAGCAGCTTACGGATGAACACTGAAGCTTTCTTT

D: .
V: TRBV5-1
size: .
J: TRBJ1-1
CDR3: CASSLSLSIMNTEAFF
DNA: TGCGCCAGCAGCTTGTCGTTATCAATAATGAACACTGAAGCTTTCTTT

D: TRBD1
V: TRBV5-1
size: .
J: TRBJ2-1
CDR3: CASSFRTGSRGNEQFF
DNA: TGCGCCAGCAGCTTCCGGACAGGGAGCAGGGGCAATGAGCAGTTCTTC

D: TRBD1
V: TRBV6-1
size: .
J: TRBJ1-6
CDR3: CASSEAPGTGDSPLHF
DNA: TGTGCCAGCAGTGAAGCCCCGGGGACAGGGGATTCACCCCTCCACTTT